The rows below give T cell receptor beta chains drawn from one sample of a study of CD8 T cells in Susac syndrome. TCRdb recomputed calls from the immunoSEQ multiplex PCR reads with MiXCR, one row per CDR3 protein. The sample includes 77,000 or so distinct CDR3 sequences, about 92% seen only once; the top ten take around 0.52%. The source material was CD4+ T cells from PBMCs. Receptor source: a human donor with Susac syndrome. Each CDR3 is given with its conserved first and last residue. Fields, in order: V gene, D gene, J gene, clone size, CDR3 protein, CDR3 DNA. A D gene is named only where the DNA matches it firmly. Clone size is given for some rows only: seen once, a few or many times, or a class if the clone is expanded.

TRBV7-7	.	TRBJ2-1	.	CASSRGQGGNNEQFF	TGTGCCAGCAGCCGCGGACAGGGAGGGAACAATGAGCAGTTCTTC
TRBV19	.	TRBJ1-2	once	CASSRPTGARANYGYTF	TGTGCCAGTAGCAGACCTACCGGGGCCCGCGCTAACTATGGCTACACCTTC
TRBV29-1	.	TRBJ1-3	.	CSVEKAAGGNTIYF	TGCAGCGTTGAAAAGGCCGCAGGCGGAAACACCATATATTTT
TRBV3-1	.	TRBJ1-2	few	CASSQQGVYGYTF	TGTGCCAGCAGCCAACAGGGCGTGTATGGCTACACCTTC
TRBV9	.	TRBJ1-3	.	CASSATGSENTIYF	TGTGCCAGCAGCGCCACAGGGTCCGAGAACACCATATATTTT
TRBV3-1	.	TRBJ2-2	few	CASSLLKTELFF	TGTGCCAGCAGCCTCCTTAAGACGGAGCTGTTTTTT
TRBV29-1	.	TRBJ2-3	.	CSVATGLIAADTQYF	TGCAGCGTAGCAACGGGACTCATAGCCGCAGATACGCAGTATTTT
TRBV5-4	.	TRBJ2-1	.	CASSLTVRTTGVQNNEQFF	TGTGCCAGCAGCTTAACGGTGCGGACCACCGGGGTACAAAACAATGAGCAGTTCTTC
TRBV20-1	.	TRBJ2-3	.	CSASRGPDTQYF	TGCAGTGCTTCTCGGGGGCCAGATACGCAGTATTTT
TRBV5-4	.	TRBJ2-5	.	CASSLDRRETQYF	TGTGCCAGCAGCTTGGACAGGAGGGAGACCCAGTACTTC
TRBV12-3/TRBV12-4	.	TRBJ1-6	.	CASSSNRSGPLHF	TGTGCCAGCAGTTCCAACAGGTCAGGACCCCTCCACTTT
TRBV7-8	TRBD1	TRBJ2-2	.	CASSLHSGTGLTGELFF	TGTGCCAGCAGCTTGCATTCTGGGACAGGGCTTACCGGGGAGCTGTTTTTT
TRBV27	.	TRBJ1-2	.	CATGFGYGYTF	TGTGCCACCGGATTTGGGTATGGCTACACCTTC
TRBV7-9	.	TRBJ2-7	.	CASSWTGIYEQYF	TGTGCCAGCAGCTGGACTGGGATTTACGAGCAGTACTTC
TRBV7-2	.	TRBJ2-7	.	CASSAERAYEQYF	TGTGCCAGCAGCGCGGAGCGAGCGTACGAGCAGTACTTC
TRBV6-5	.	TRBJ1-1	.	CASSSRRVTEAFF	TGTGCCAGCAGTTCCCGCAGGGTCACTGAAGCTTTCTTT
TRBV18	.	TRBJ2-1	.	CASSPQRSSYNEQFF	TGTGCCAGCTCACCACAGCGGAGCTCCTACAATGAGCAGTTCTTC
TRBV9	TRBD2	TRBJ2-7	few	CASSAPSAGAEQYF	TGTGCCAGCAGCGCCCCCTCAGCGGGAGCCGAGCAGTACTTC
TRBV7-2	.	TRBJ2-7	.	CASSLAAPAYEQYF	TGTGCCAGCAGCTTAGCAGCGCCCGCCTACGAGCAGTACTTC
TRBV3-1	TRBD2	TRBJ2-1	.	CASSQEDSGINEQFF	TGTGCCAGCAGCCAAGAAGATAGCGGGATCAATGAGCAGTTCTTC
TRBV4-2	.	TRBJ2-6	once	CASSQVTFTSGANVLTF	TGTGCCAGCAGCCAAGTGACCTTCACAAGTGGGGCCAACGTCCTGACTTTC
TRBV12-2	.	TRBJ2-7	.	CASRFRGVHEQYF	TGTGCAAGTCGCTTTCGAGGGGTGCACGAGCAGTACTTC
TRBV6-1	.	TRBJ1-1	.	CASTTGHRNTEAFF	TGTGCCAGCACCACGGGACATAGGAACACTGAAGCTTTCTTT
TRBV7-2	TRBD2	TRBJ2-2	.	CASSSPYRGLMRELFF	TGTGCCAGCAGCTCCCCCTACCGGGGACTAATGAGGGAGCTGTTTTTT
TRBV2	TRBD1	TRBJ2-5	.	CASSEDRGETQYF	TGTGCCAGCAGTGAAGACAGGGGAGAGACCCAGTACTTC
TRBV6-1	TRBD1	TRBJ2-3	once	CATSYRGNTDTQYF	TGTGCCACAAGTTACAGGGGAAACACAGATACGCAGTATTTT
TRBV7-9	TRBD2	TRBJ2-2	.	CASSLAPRTSGNIGELFF	TGTGCCAGCAGCTTAGCCCCCCGGACTAGCGGGAATATCGGGGAGCTGTTTTTT
TRBV11-1	.	TRBJ2-7	.	CASSSLSGVGDEQYF	TGTGCCAGCAGCTCCCTTTCGGGAGTCGGTGACGAGCAGTACTTC
TRBV14	.	TRBJ1-3	.	CASSQDTSGNTIYF	TGTGCCAGCAGCCAGGACACCTCTGGAAACACCATATATTTT
TRBV12-3/TRBV12-4	.	TRBJ1-1	.	CASRSQGNTEAFF	TGTGCCAGCAGGTCACAGGGGAACACTGAAGCTTTCTTT
TRBV6-5	.	TRBJ1-2	.	CASSYPMGGLGYGYTF	TGTGCCAGCAGTTACCCCATGGGAGGGCTTGGCTATGGCTACACCTTC
TRBV18	.	TRBJ2-5	.	CASSPTETQYF	TGTGCCAGCTCACCAACAGAGACCCAGTACTTC
TRBV20-1	TRBD2	TRBJ2-7	.	CSASRTSVDEQYF	TGCAGTGCTAGCCGGACTAGCGTCGACGAGCAGTACTTC
TRBV28	TRBD2	TRBJ2-3	.	CASSPLGGGSTDTQYF	TGTGCCAGCAGCCCCCTTGGGGGGGGTAGCACAGATACGCAGTATTTT
TRBV5-4	.	TRBJ2-1	.	CASSLGQPPDNEQFF	TGTGCCAGCAGCTTGGGCCAGCCTCCTGACAATGAGCAGTTCTTC
TRBV12-3/TRBV12-4	.	TRBJ2-7	.	CASSFVIGRSSYEQYF	TGTGCCAGCAGTTTTGTGATAGGGCGGAGCTCCTACGAGCAGTACTTC
TRBV29-1	TRBD2	TRBJ2-5	.	CSERLAGGETQYF	TGCAGCGAACGACTAGCGGGAGGAGAGACCCAGTACTTC